The 18 T cell receptor beta chains presented below share a single source sample, sequenced in a study of T cells after yellow fever vaccination. TCRdb independently ran MiXCR on the 5' RACE reads; one entry per CDR3 protein. Of some 200,000 distinct CDR3 sequences listed, about 3% are singletons. The sequencing here drew on CD4+ T cells sorted from PBMCs, taken 10 days after the yellow fever booster vaccination. Source of these receptors: a man younger than 35 who received the YFV17D yellow fever vaccine.

This clonotype was recorded a few times. The J gene is TRBJ1-5, the V gene TRBV5-6; TRBD1 aligns across 7 bases. The CDR3 totals 17 residues. Losses at the gene ends were 0 bases for V and 2 bases for J; bases not matched to a gene: 8. Germline-derived CDR1 and CDR2 are SGHDT and YYEEEE. CDR3 protein: CASSLAKNRGGNQPQHF. As DNA, the CDR3 is TGTGCCAGCAGCTTGGCCAAAAACAGGGGCGGCAATCAGCCCCAGCATTTT.

The chain links TRBV24-1 to TRBJ2-3; D perhaps matches TRBD1 (6 bases). The CDR3 loop spans 16 amino acids. Between the trimmed V and J ends, which lost 3 bases and 0 bases, there was a span of 12 bases. CDR1 is KGHDR and CDR2 is SFDVKD in the germline V gene. In nucleotides, the CDR3 is TGTGCCACCAGTGATGGCAGGGGAGCTAGCACAGATACGCAGTATTTT. Translation: CATSDGRGASTDTQYF.

This clonotype appeared a few times. The CDR3 here is CASSYSRDLGTDTQYF. The CDR3 nucleotides read TGTGCCAGCAGTTACTCAAGGGACCTAGGCACAGATACGCAGTATTTT. The V and J genes are TRBV6-5 and TRBJ2-3, with D perhaps assigned TRBD1 or TRBD2 (5 bases each). The CDR3 contains 16 residues. Germline lookup yields CDR1 MNHEY and CDR2 SVGAGI. Trimming stripped 0 bases from V and 1 base from J, with 11 bases between.

In this sample, this clonotype turned up many times. The chain joins TRBV5-6 to TRBJ1-2; D gene uncertain. Germline V gene lookup returns CDR1 SGHDT and CDR2 YYEEEE. The CDR3 runs 13 residues. With 1 base removed from V and 4 bases from J, the gap between germline ends came to 8 bases. The chain's CDR3 is CASSLPQFYGYTF. Written as DNA, the CDR3 is TGTGCCAGCAGCTTGCCACAGTTCTATGGCTACACCTTC.

This clonotype has ten or more counts. The rearrangement uses TRBV20-1 and TRBJ2-1; D remains unclear. V was cut by 7 bases and J by 8 bases, with 15 bases left in between. CDR1 and CDR2 from the germline V gene are DFQATT and SNEGSKA (reference sequence). The CDR3 totals 12 residues. CDR3 loop: CSGLDDNDEQFF. DNA for the CDR3: TGCAGTGGGTTGGATGATAACGATGAGCAGTTCTTC.

This chain uses TRBV10-2 with TRBJ1-5; 8 nucleotides align to TRBD1. Germline V gene data show CDR1 as WSHSY and CDR2 as SAAADI. CDR3 size: 13 residues. Trimming took 8 bases from V and 5 from J; bases not matched to a gene: 5. The CDR3 protein is CASVDRVDQPQHF. In DNA form, the CDR3 reads TGCGCCAGCGTGGACAGGGTAGATCAGCCCCAGCATTTT.

This clonotype has more than one count but fewer than ten. The V gene is TRBV7-2, the J gene TRBJ2-3; tentatively, D is TRBD2 (7 bases). In germline, CDR1 is SGHTA, CDR2 FQGNSA. The length of the CDR3 is 16 residues. V was cut by 0 bases and J by 1 base, with 11 bases left in between. CDR3 residues: CASSLAGGPGTDTQYF. CDR3 DNA: TGTGCCAGCAGCTTAGCGGGGGGGCCAGGCACAGATACGCAGTATTTT.

The chain is built from TRBV20-1 and TRBJ2-7; D may correspond to TRBD1 or TRBD2 (7 bases each). The CDR3 length is 15 residues. Trimming removed 1 base from V and 0 bases from J, with 13 bases in between. Germline-derived CDR1 and CDR2 are DFQATT and SNEGSKA (reference sequence). This CDR3 is CSARGGGQSSYEQYF. CDR3 bases: TGCAGTGCTAGAGGGGGGGGACAGTCCTCCTACGAGCAGTACTTC.

This clonotype was detected many times. V gene TRBV5-1 combines with J gene TRBJ2-1; TRBD1 matches 10 bases. Trimming took 6 bases from V and 5 from J; bases not matched to a gene: 5. Germline V gives CDR1 SGHRS, CDR2 YFSETQ. The CDR3 is made up of 14 amino acids. The CDR3 nucleotides read TGCGCCAGCAAGAGACAGGGGGCTGACAATGAGCAGTTCTTC. Translation: CASKRQGADNEQFF. Supplemented by reference TRBV5-1 and TRBJ2-1, the full variable domain reads KAGVTQTPRYLIKTRGQQVTLSCSPISGHRSVSWYQQTPGQGLQFLFEYFSETQRNKGNFPGRFSGRQFSNSRSEMNVSTLELGDSALYLCASKRQGADNEQFFGPGTRLTVL.

The chain is built from TRBV12-3 or TRBV12-4 and TRBJ1-5; D perhaps matches TRBD1 (5 bases). CDR3 size: 14 residues. V was shortened by 5 bases and J by 6 bases, with 14 bases between the two germline ends. As DNA, the CDR3 is TGTGCCAGCAGTAACCAGGGCCCTTTTCAGCCCCAGCATTTT. Translating it yields CASSNQGPFQPQHF.

This clonotype has at least ten counts. The chain uses TRBV4-3 and TRBJ2-3; D possibly uses TRBD1 or TRBD2 (5 bases each). Trimming pared 0 bases from V and 1 base from J, leaving 14 bases between. Germline CDR1 and CDR2: LGHNA and YSLEER. The CDR3 sequence is 17 residues long. CDR3 coding DNA: TGCGCCAGCAGCCAAGATTGGGACGGCGGAGGCACAGATACGCAGTATTTT. The encoded protein is CASSQDWDGGGTDTQYF.

This clonotype appeared many times. The chain employs TRBV7-2 and TRBJ1-6; D might be TRBD1 (6 bases). CDR3 length: 15 residues. Germline V gene data show CDR1 as SGHTA and CDR2 as FQGNSA. V lost 3 bases to trimming and J lost 7 bases, with 13 bases between them. The CDR3 DNA reads TGTGCCAGCAGCTTTTCCGGACAGACGAATTCACCCCTCCACTTT. Its protein is CASSFSGQTNSPLHF.

There are many counts of this clonotype. In nucleotides, the CDR3 is TGCGCCAGCAGGAAGCCGGGGGCTAACTATGGCTACACCTTC. Translated: CASRKPGANYGYTF. The V and J genes are TRBV4-1 and TRBJ1-2; possible D gene TRBD1, 5 bases. Trimming left V 6 bases short and J 0 bases short, with 11 bases between. The CDR3 extends over 14 amino acids. Germline CDR1 MGHRA, CDR2 YSYEKL.

V and J are TRBV5-1 and TRBJ1-1; possibly TRBD1 for D (5 bases). Germline assignment: CDR1 SGHRS and CDR2 YFSETQ. This CDR3 has 16 residues. V was pared by 3 bases and J by 1 base, with 16 bases between. CDR3 DNA: TGCGCCAGCAGCTCCCAATGGGGGGGGACGAACACTGAAGCTTTCTTT. Amino acids: CASSSQWGGTNTEAFF. Together with reference TRBV5-1 and TRBJ1-1, the CDR3 gives the full variable domain: KAGVTQTPRYLIKTRGQQVTLSCSPISGHRSVSWYQQTPGQGLQFLFEYFSETQRNKGNFPGRFSGRQFSNSRSEMNVSTLELGDSALYLCASSSQWGGTNTEAFFGQGTRLTVV.

This clonotype occurred many times. The chain uses TRBV6-2 or TRBV6-3 and TRBJ2-7; no clear D gene. Germline V gene sequence: CDR1 MNHEY, CDR2 SVGEGT. Trimming removed 7 bases at V and 4 bases at J, with 17 bases between. The CDR3 runs 14 residues. The CDR3 loop is CASTLRCGTYEQYV. CDR3 nucleotides: TGTGCCAGCACCCTAAGATGTGGAACTTACGAGCAGTACGTC.

This clonotype was counted at least ten times. This chain joins TRBV4-3 and TRBJ1-1, with 7 bases identical to TRBD1. The germline V gene has CDR1 LGHNA and CDR2 YSLEER. V lost 4 bases, J lost 0 bases, and 5 bases stayed unmatched. The CDR3 covers 15 residues. The CDR3 DNA follows: TGCGCCAGCAGCCGGGACAGCTCCATGAACACTGAAGCTTTCTTT. Protein product: CASSRDSSMNTEAFF.

This clonotype was observed at least ten times. CDR3 in amino acids: CASSLAGSWGNQPQHF. The CDR3 bases are TGTGCCAGCAGCTTAGCGGGTTCTTGGGGCAATCAGCCCCAGCATTTT. The chain combines TRBV7-9 with TRBJ1-5; D unclear. Germline-derived CDR1 and CDR2 are SEHNR and FQNEAQ (reference sequence). The V gene lost 0 bases and the J gene lost 2 bases, with 11 bases spanning the gap. The CDR3 covers 16 residues.

The rearrangement links TRBV9 to TRBJ2-5; unclear D gene. Germline V gene lookup returns CDR1 SGDLS and CDR2 YYNGEE. Trimming removed 0 bases at V and 2 bases at J, with 14 bases between. The CDR3 is 16 residues long. The CDR3 here is CASSVAAASYQETQYF. The DNA for the CDR3 is TGTGCCAGCAGCGTAGCCGCGGCGTCTTATCAAGAGACCCAGTACTTC.